This T cell receptor (beta chain) was sequenced during a study of cytomegalovirus exposure and HLA in healthy donors. Study background: The use of the same platform for the 100 to 150 validation repertoires and the approximately 690 first-cohort repertoires was reported by a later analysis.

V shed 6 bases and J shed 1 base, with 8 bases lying between them. CDR1 and CDR2 from the germline V gene are MGHDK and SYGVNS. The CDR3 length is 13 residues. This clone was recorded only once. What it binds is unknown. The data were produced by immunoSEQ multiplex PCR, yet TCRdb's version contains in-frame clones alone and is incomplete. Of 110,000 or so clones in the sample, about nine tenths were seen once. Study results and caveats: It was confirmed in vitro that a few of the CMV-associated chains were specific for CMV antigens. Most TCR sequences showed up rarely, but some public TCRs showed up in many donors.

This TCR was sampled from a young man in good health and CMV-seronegative. Sequencing was carried out using PBMCs. The rearrangement links TRBV25-1 to TRBJ2-3; possible D gene TRBD1, 7 bases. The CDR3, as DNA: TGTGCCAGCAGCAGGGGGGGCACAGATACGCAGTATTTT. Residues: CASSRGGTDTQYF.